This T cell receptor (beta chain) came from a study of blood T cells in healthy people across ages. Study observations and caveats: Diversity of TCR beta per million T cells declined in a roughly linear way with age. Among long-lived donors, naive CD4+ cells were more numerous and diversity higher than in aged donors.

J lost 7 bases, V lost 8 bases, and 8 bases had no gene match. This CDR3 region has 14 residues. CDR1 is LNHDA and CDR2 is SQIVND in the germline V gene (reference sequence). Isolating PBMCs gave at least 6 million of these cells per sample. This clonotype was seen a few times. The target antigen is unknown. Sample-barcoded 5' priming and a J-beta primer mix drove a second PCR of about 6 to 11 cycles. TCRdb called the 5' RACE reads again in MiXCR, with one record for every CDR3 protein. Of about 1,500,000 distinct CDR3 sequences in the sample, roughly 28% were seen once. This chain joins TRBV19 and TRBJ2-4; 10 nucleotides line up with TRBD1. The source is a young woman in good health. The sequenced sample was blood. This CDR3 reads CASWGTGAGNIQYF. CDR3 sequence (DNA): TGTGCCAGTTGGGGGACAGGGGCTGGGAACATTCAGTACTTC.